Included here is one TCR beta chain sequence, with context. Its target is not known. Repertoires were generated with immunoSEQ multiplex PCR, while TCRdb's copy carries only in-frame clones and drops some. This repertoire shows hundreds of thousands of clones, about 95% found once; its top ten account for under 0.06%. This CDR3 is built from 13 residues. The V gene's germline CDR1 is MNHEY and CDR2 SVGAGI. The V and J ends lost 5 bases and 5 bases, in that order; junction bases with no gene match: 5. These data originate in a study of shared clonotypes between healthy human individuals. Study results and caveats: Sharing of clonotypes among donors was expected to vary with sequencing depth. Sorted-subset sequencing, rarefaction showed, was incomplete despite large depth.

The receptor's source is a woman in her 30s in good health. The V gene is TRBV6-5, the J gene TRBJ1-1, with 7 bases identical to TRBD1. Sequences were obtained from naive CD4+ T cells sorted from blood. Subset denoted: CD45RA+ positively selected. The CDR3 is CASSRQGWTEAFF. The DNA for the CDR3 is TGTGCCAGCAGTCGACAGGGATGGACTGAAGCTTTCTTT.